These T cell receptor beta chains were read from a single sample in a study of T cell repertoires in cytomegalovirus infection. TCRdb re-called the reads through MiXCR, storing one row per CDR3 protein. The sample carries 750,000 to 900,000 distinct CDR3 sequences, approximately 32% recorded once. Their target antigens are unknown. The sequencing used cultured CD8+ T cells from PBMCs, collected from culture after CMV antigen stimulation. The receptors derive from a human donor in good health (CMV status not recorded). Some clones in this sample may be carry-over from other donors' samples. CDR3s include the opening cysteine and the closing phenylalanine or tryptophan. Each record gives: V gene, J gene, D gene, clone size, CDR3 protein, CDR3 DNA. D genes are given only for firm matches. Only part of the rows carry a size: once, few, many, or a class if the clone is expanded.

>TRBV27|TRBJ1-2|NA|few
CASSLKAENYGYTF
TGTGCCAGCAGCCTAAAAGCAGAGAACTATGGCTACACCTTC
>TRBV5-1|TRBJ2-2|TRBD1|few
CASSTLYGQAGELFF
TGCGCCAGCAGCACACTCTATGGACAGGCCGGGGAGCTGTTTTTT
>TRBV20-1|TRBJ2-3|NA|few
CSARDFRATDTQYF
TGCAGTGCTAGAGATTTTCGGGCGACAGATACGCAGTATTTT
>TRBV7-2|TRBJ2-2|NA|NA
CASSFLSTGELFF
TGTGCCAGCAGCTTCTTAAGCACCGGGGAGCTGTTTTTT
>TRBV6-5|TRBJ2-3|TRBD2|once
CASSRHGGEDTQYF
TGTGCCAGCAGCCGACACGGGGGGGAAGATACGCAGTATTTT
>TRBV12-5|TRBJ2-1|TRBD1|few
CASGLTRQGVRYEQFF
TGTGCTAGTGGTTTGACTAGACAGGGGGTTCGCTATGAGCAGTTCTTC
>TRBV12-3/TRBV12-4|TRBJ1-4|TRBD1|many
CASSSLTGGASNEKLFF
TGTGCCAGCAGTTCCTTGACAGGGGGCGCATCTAATGAAAAACTGTTTTTT
>TRBV5-6|TRBJ2-7|TRBD1|NA
CASSFPDRGLEQYF
TGTGCCAGCAGCTTCCCGGACAGGGGACTGGAGCAGTACTTC
>TRBV4-1|TRBJ2-7|NA|NA
CASSQAKDSYEQYF
TGCGCCAGCAGCCAAGCTAAGGACAGTTACGAGCAGTACTTC
>TRBV7-9|TRBJ1-4|NA|NA
CASSFEINEKLFF
TGTGCCAGCAGCTTCGAAATAAATGAAAAACTGTTTTTT
>TRBV6-6|TRBJ2-3|TRBD1|few
CASTHRGWYESDTQYF
TGTGCCAGCACCCACAGGGGATGGTATGAATCAGATACGCAGTATTTT
>TRBV7-3|TRBJ2-1|NA|few
CASSLDLSGGGNEQFF
TGTGCCAGCAGCTTGGATCTCTCCGGCGGTGGGAATGAGCAGTTCTTC
>TRBV7-9|TRBJ2-1|NA|NA
CASSLPGERGNEQFF
TGTGCCAGCAGCCTGCCCGGGGAAAGGGGTAATGAGCAGTTCTTC
>TRBV12-5|TRBJ1-2|NA|NA
CASGPTINIPFVNYGYTF
TGTGCTAGTGGTCCTACAATCAATATTCCATTCGTTAACTATGGCTACACCTTC
>TRBV10-3|TRBJ1-1|NA|NA
CAITAGDHTEAFF
TGTGCCATCACGGCAGGGGACCACACTGAAGCTTTCTTT
>TRBV6-5|TRBJ1-4|NA|NA
CASSYSGSLNEKLFF
TGTGCCAGCAGTTATTCAGGATCGCTTAATGAAAAACTGTTTTTT
>TRBV7-8|TRBJ2-1|TRBD2|NA
CAAETENRLAGGNEQFF
TGTGCCGCCGAAACCGAAAACAGACTAGCGGGGGGGAATGAGCAGTTCTTC
>TRBV4-1|TRBJ2-7|NA|NA
CASSQGTVEYEQYF
TGCGCCAGCAGCCAAGGGACAGTCGAGTACGAGCAGTACTTC
>TRBV7-2|TRBJ1-2|TRBD1|many
CASSSGQGNLNYGYTF
TGTGCCAGCAGCTCAGGACAGGGAAACCTTAACTATGGCTACACCTTC
>TRBV12-3/TRBV12-4|TRBJ2-5|NA|NA
CASRDTVGPETQYF
TGTGCCAGCAGAGACACCGTAGGGCCCGAGACCCAGTACTTC
>TRBV20-1|TRBJ1-2|TRBD1|few
CSARDGTGGSPNILFYGYTF
TGCAGTGCTAGAGATGGGACAGGGGGCAGTCCCAACATACTTTTCTATGGCTACACCTTC
>TRBV7-9|TRBJ2-1|NA|few
CASSPSGPVYNEQFF
TGTGCCAGCAGCCCCTCAGGTCCCGTCTACAATGAGCAGTTCTTC
>TRBV18|TRBJ2-2|TRBD1|NA
CASSPWNRGTGELFF
TGTGCCAGCTCACCGTGGAACAGGGGGACAGGGGAGCTGTTTTTT